The 15 T cell receptor beta chains presented below share a single source sample, sequenced in a study of blood T cell repertoires in COVID-19. Repertoires were generated with immunoSEQ multiplex PCR, while TCRdb's copy carries only in-frame clones and drops some. The profile covers about 140,000 clones, with less than 80% appearing a single time and 3.5% to 5.5% taken by the ten largest. Sequencing input: peripheral blood. These receptors came from a woman of 80 years or more with active or convalescent COVID-19.

CDR3 residues: CASRPTISSGNTIYF. Written as DNA, the CDR3 is TGTGCCAGCAGACCTACGATAAGCTCTGGAAACACCATATATTTT. This rearrangement joins TRBV6-5 to TRBJ1-3; D call uncertain. V was clipped by 6 bases and J by 0 bases, with 12 bases between them. The germline CDR1 and CDR2 sequences are MNHEY and SVGAGI. The CDR3 covers 15 residues.

This clone was seen more than once but under ten times. The V and J genes are TRBV4-1 and TRBJ2-7, with D perhaps matching TRBD1 (5 bases). Germline assignment: CDR1 MGHRA and CDR2 YSYEKL. This CDR3 has 15 residues. Trimming left V 0 bases short and J 4 bases short, with 13 bases between. DNA of the CDR3: TGCGCCAGCAGCCAAGAGGCCACAGGAATTTACGAGCAGTACTTC. Residues: CASSQEATGIYEQYF.

The chain carries TRBV5-5 and TRBJ2-7; perhaps TRBD1 as D (6 bases). This CDR3 comprises 12 residues. V lost 2 bases and J 6 bases, leaving 9 bases between the germline ends. Germline V gives CDR1 SGHKS, CDR2 YYEKEE (reference sequence). CDR3 protein: CASSFQGREQYF. CDR3 DNA sequence: TGTGCCAGCAGCTTTCAGGGGCGCGAGCAGTACTTC.

The chain uses TRBV6-6 and TRBJ1-5; 12 nucleotides align to TRBD1. CDR3 length equals 17 residues. Germline V CDR1 and CDR2: MNHNY, SVGAGI (reference sequence). With 5 bases clipped from V and 1 base from J, the junction kept 6 bases outside the gene matches. CDR3 sequence: CASSPRGTGGSNQPQHF. CDR3 nucleotides: TGTGCCAGCAGTCCTCGTGGGACAGGGGGCAGCAATCAGCCCCAGCATTTT.

V and J are TRBV5-1 and TRBJ1-2, with 8 bases matching TRBD1. This CDR3 has 14 residues. The V gene's germline CDR1 is SGHRS and CDR2 YFSETQ. Germline trimming cut 2 bases from V and 5 bases from J; bases unmatched to any gene: 5. CDR3 in DNA: TGCGCCAGCAGCTTCGAGCGACAGGGGTATGGCTACACCTTC. It specifies CASSFERQGYGYTF.

This chain joins TRBV28 and TRBJ2-1; 11 positions agree with TRBD1. The J segment lost 8 bases and the V segment lost 5 bases, leaving 17 bases of the junction unmatched. Germline CDR1 reads MDHEN; CDR2 reads SYDVKM. The CDR3 runs to 18 residues. Here the CDR3 reads CASSTNVQGQGDSYEQFF. The CDR3 DNA follows: TGTGCCAGCAGTACAAATGTCCAGGGACAGGGGGACTCCTATGAGCAGTTCTTC.

The rearrangement joins TRBV30 to TRBJ1-5, with 10 bases lining up with TRBD1. The CDR3 loop spans 14 amino acids. In germline, CDR1 is GTSNPN, CDR2 SVGIG (reference sequence). V lost 3 bases, J lost 5 bases, and 4 bases stayed unmatched. DNA for the CDR3: TGTGCCTGGAGCGCCGGGACAGGGGATCAGCCCCAGCATTTT. It encodes CAWSAGTGDQPQHF.

A few counts support this clone. The J gene is TRBJ2-1, the V gene TRBV5-1; D may be TRBD1 (6 bases). Between the trimmed V and J ends, which lost 0 bases and 2 bases, there was a span of 6 bases. The germline gives CDR1 SGHRS, CDR2 YFSETQ. This CDR3 has 14 amino acids. As DNA, the CDR3 is TGCGCCAGCAGCTTGGGGACAGCCTACAATGAGCAGTTCTTC. It is translated as CASSLGTAYNEQFF.

A note on this clone: One junction end does not reproduce the germline sequence, and a read error may be involved. V is TRBV2 and J is TRBJ1-5; D uncertain. Germline CDR1 reads SNHLY; CDR2 reads FYNNEI. The CDR3 is 13 amino acids. Here the CDR3 DNA reads TGTGCCGCCAGCAGACACGGGAATCAGGCCCAGCATTTT. It yields the protein CAASRHGNQAQHF.

This chain connects TRBV2 to TRBJ1-2; 12 bases map to TRBD1. The germline CDR1 and CDR2 sequences are SNHLY and FYNNEI. The trim removed 4 bases at V and 8 bases at J, leaving 5 bases unmatched. The CDR3 is made up of 14 amino acids. CDR3 nucleotides: TGTGCCAGCAGTGTGGGACAGGGGGCGGGAGGCTACACCTTC. Amino acid sequence: CASSVGQGAGGYTF.

This chain connects TRBV28 to TRBJ2-1; a possible D gene is TRBD1 (6 bases). V gave up 7 bases and J gave up 4 bases, with 14 bases separating them. CDR1 is MDHEN, CDR2 SYDVKM, per germline. The CDR3 extends over 14 amino acids. The CDR3 loop is CASNTRTAYNEQFF. Written as DNA, the CDR3 is TGTGCCAGCAATACCCGGACAGCGTACAATGAGCAGTTCTTC.

The chain employs TRBV27 and TRBJ1-1; D might be TRBD1 (6 bases). The V end was cut by 7 bases, the J end by 0 bases, with 12 bases between. This CDR3 is built from 14 residues. CDR1 is MNHEY, CDR2 SMNVEV, per germline (reference sequence). The CDR3 loop is CASTPQGMNTEAFF. DNA of the CDR3: TGTGCCAGCACTCCACAGGGTATGAACACTGAAGCTTTCTTT.

This clone appeared once. The V call is TRBV7-9, the J call TRBJ2-7; D unclear. Germline V gene data show CDR1 as SEHNR and CDR2 as FQNEAQ (reference sequence). V lost 5 bases to trimming and J lost 4 bases, with 9 bases between them. This CDR3 has 12 residues. This CDR3 is CASSQPGYEQYF. CDR3 nucleotide sequence: TGTGCCAGCAGCCAGCCAGGATACGAGCAGTACTTC. Full variable domain (remainder filled in from reference TRBV7-9 and TRBJ2-7): DTGVSQNPRHKITKRGQNVTFRCDPISEHNRLYWYRQTLGQGPEFLTYFQNEAQLEKSRLLSDRFSAERPKGSFSTLEIQRTEQGDSAMYLCASSQPGYEQYFGPGTRLTVT.

The CDR3, as DNA: TGTGCCAGCAGCGTAGGGAACCAGCGGCACAATGAGCAGTTCTTC. Translating it yields CASSVGNQRHNEQFF. The J gene is TRBJ2-1, the V gene TRBV9; a possible D gene is TRBD2 (5 bases). Trimming stripped 0 bases from V and 5 bases from J, with 12 bases between. This CDR3 has 15 residues. CDR1 SGDLS and CDR2 YYNGEE come from the germline V gene.

The rearrangement uses TRBV7-9 and TRBJ2-5; 10 bases fit TRBD1. V trimming: 5 bases; J trimming: 4 bases; junction bases outside the gene matches: 7. Germline V gives CDR1 SEHNR, CDR2 FQNEAQ (reference sequence). The CDR3 runs 15 residues. CDR3 amino acids: CASSPETGGSETQYF. The CDR3 nucleotides read TGTGCCAGCAGCCCTGAGACAGGGGGCTCAGAGACCCAGTACTTC.